This TCR beta chain was observed in a study of cytomegalovirus exposure and HLA in healthy donors. After removal of 4 bases from V and 7 bases from J, the junction contained 7 bases not matched to a gene. Germline V CDR1 and CDR2: SGHDT, YYEEEE. This CDR3 is 15 amino acids long. The table came from immunoSEQ multiplex PCR; TCRdb's copy has only in-frame clones and leaves some out. The sample records 110,000 to 150,000 clones, roughly 89% being singletons. This clone was counted between two and nine times. Its specificity is unknown. Study outcomes and limitations: Rarity held for most TCR sequences, but there were some public TCRs that occurred in many donors. Reports indicated that the classifier achieved high specificity and sensitivity in diagnosing cytomegalovirus status. Cytomegalovirus association was listed for approximately 150 TCR beta chains.

The chain combines TRBV5-6 with TRBJ2-4; 11 bases line up with TRBD2. Sequenced sample: PBMCs. The receptor was isolated from a woman between 18 and 29 years old in good health and CMV-seropositive. CDR3 region: CASSPTGTSGNIQYF. DNA for the CDR3: TGTGCCAGCAGCCCCACCGGGACTAGCGGTAACATTCAGTACTTC.